This T cell receptor (beta chain) was identified during a study of OX40 agonist ivuxolimab in advanced cancers. Study context: Three partial responders included one hepatocellular carcinoma patient and two cutaneous melanoma patients. Overall study results and limits: At 0.1 to 3.0 mg/kg, CD4+ and CD8+ blood T cells expanded clonally by week 6. The study found that CD8+ T cells averaged more expanded clones than CD4+.

The assay was immunoSEQ multiplex PCR, and TCRdb's table has in-frame clones only and misses some. Among around 80,000 clones, 75% to 90% were seen once, and the ten largest hold 2.5% to 3%. Excluded were patients having autoimmune disease history or systemic immunosuppression. On this clone itself: No antigen is known for it.

The clonotype comes from an adult with an advanced solid tumor such as melanoma, head and neck, liver or kidney cancer. Sample: CD4+ or CD8+ T cells sorted from blood, taken in a trial of the OX40 agonist ivuxolimab.

The CDR3 protein is CASSKGGGGEETQYF. Written as DNA, the CDR3 is TGTGCCAGCAGCAAAGGGGGAGGGGGAGAAGAGACCCAGTACTTC. The chain couples TRBV21-1 to TRBJ2-5; no check of the table's D call, TRBD2, against the DNA was made. TRBV21-1 has pseudogene status. CDR3 length equals 15 residues.